The 16 T cell receptor beta chains below were found in one sample sequenced in a study of naive and memory T cell subsets. TCR cDNA received a 3' ligated oligonucleotide that carried a UMI. The SP2 primer and nested alpha and beta constant region primers amplified ligated cDNA in four rounds. TCRdb re-analysed the 5' RACE reads in MiXCR, keeping a single row per CDR3 protein. The data show roughly 56,000 distinct CDR3 sequences, over 7% seen once. The origin of the receptors is a male donor in good health.

Ten or more counts support this clonotype. The V gene is TRBV29-1, the J gene TRBJ2-1, with D possibly being TRBD2 (6 bases). Germline CDR1 SQVTM, CDR2 ANQGSEA. The CDR3 has 14 amino acids. Trimming pared 6 bases from V and 2 bases from J, leaving 14 bases between. The CDR3 reads CSVKEGSPYNEQFF. CDR3 coding DNA: TGCAGCGTAAAGGAGGGGTCACCCTACAATGAGCAGTTCTTC.

The chain links TRBV18 to TRBJ1-1, with 7 bases that match TRBD1. Germline CDR1 KGHSH, CDR2 LQKENI. This CDR3 comprises 16 residues. Trimming cost V 2 bases and J 2 bases; bases outside gene matches: 8. The DNA of the CDR3 is TGTGCCAGCTCACCAGTAGTAGACAGGGTAAACACTGAAGCTTTCTTT. Translation gives CASSPVVDRVNTEAFF.

This clonotype was counted many times. The genes are TRBV3-1 and TRBJ2-7; TRBD2 is a possible D gene (6 bases). The CDR3 runs 13 residues. Germline V lookup: CDR1 LGHDT, CDR2 YNNKEL (reference sequence). V was pared by 3 bases and J by 3 bases, with 9 bases between. In nucleotides, the CDR3 is TGTGCCAGCAGCCAGGGGGGTTACTACGAGCAGTACTTC. Protein product: CASSQGGYYEQYF.

The V gene is TRBV19, the J gene TRBJ2-3, with D tentatively TRBD2 (6 bases). Germline V CDR1 and CDR2: LNHDA, SQIVND (reference sequence). V gave up 5 bases and J gave up 3 bases, with 12 bases separating them. This CDR3 contains 14 residues. Written as DNA, the CDR3 is TGTGCCAGTAGTTCCCGGCGGGGAACAGATACGCAGTATTTT. Its protein product is CASSSRRGTDTQYF.

This clonotype was counted ten times or more. The chain is built from TRBV29-1 and TRBJ2-7; TRBD2 agrees at 9 bases. The CDR3 spans 16 residues. Germline CDR1 SQVTM, CDR2 ANQGSEA. V shed 4 bases and J 2 bases; nucleotides not matched to a gene: 12. CDR3 residues: CSVGVLAGDPTYEQYF. CDR3 DNA sequence: TGCAGCGTTGGGGTCTTAGCGGGGGACCCCACCTACGAGCAGTACTTC.

This clonotype was counted a few times. The J gene is TRBJ2-3, the V gene TRBV12-3 or TRBV12-4; D not resolved. The V and J ends lost 6 bases and 6 bases respectively, with 7 bases between them. The CDR3 covers 11 residues. Here the CDR3 reads CASSEPDTQYF. The CDR3, as DNA: TGTGCCAGCAGCGAGCCGGATACGCAGTATTTT.

The V and J genes are TRBV7-2 and TRBJ1-2; 7 nucleotides agree with TRBD1. Germline assignment: CDR1 SGHTA and CDR2 FQGNSA. The CDR3 is made up of 17 amino acids. V dropped 5 bases and J dropped 4; count of bases not matched to a gene: 16. The CDR3 coding sequence is TGTGCCAGCAGCCCAGGGGGGGTGGCCCGAGATCGCTATGGCTACACCTTC. Residues: CASSPGGVARDRYGYTF. The full variable domain, its missing parts supplied by reference TRBV7-2 and TRBJ1-2, is GAGVSQSPSNKVTEKGKDVELRCDPISGHTALYWYRQSLGQGLEFLIYFQGNSAPDKSGLPSDRFSAERTGGSVSTLTIQRTQQEDSAVYLCASSPGGVARDRYGYTFGSGTRLTVV.

This clonotype was counted many times. The V call is TRBV2, the J call TRBJ1-1; 10 bases are a match to TRBD1. Trimming at V came to 5 bases and at J to 8 bases, leaving 11 bases not matched to a gene. Germline V gene lookup returns CDR1 SNHLY and CDR2 FYNNEI. CDR3 length: 15 residues. The CDR3 nucleotides are TGTGCCAGCAGTCGGGGACAGGGGTGGGGAGGAGAAGCTTTCTTT. This codes for CASSRGQGWGGEAFF. The whole variable domain, remainder taken from reference TRBV2 and TRBJ1-1, is EPEVTQTPSHQVTQMGQEVILRCVPISNHLYFYWYRQILGQKVEFLVSFYNNEISEKSEIFDDQFSVERPDGSNFTLKIRSTKLEDSAMYFCASSRGQGWGGEAFFGQGTRLTVV.

The gene calls are TRBV5-1 and TRBJ2-1, with 8 bases matching TRBD1. Germline CDR1 and CDR2: SGHRS and YFSETQ. V lost 4 bases to trimming and J lost 0 bases; unmatched junction nucleotides: 9. The CDR3 is made up of 17 amino acids. This CDR3 reads CASSLGQGAFSYNEQFF. The CDR3 coding sequence is TGCGCCAGCAGCCTCGGACAGGGCGCCTTCTCCTACAATGAGCAGTTCTTC.

V is TRBV12-3 or TRBV12-4 and J is TRBJ1-6; D unresolved. Trimming shortened V by 5 bases and J by 0 bases, and 11 bases separated the two germline ends. This CDR3 spans 16 amino acids. CDR3 sequence: CASSETTSSYNSPLHF. The DNA for the CDR3 is TGTGCCAGCAGTGAGACTACCAGCTCCTATAATTCACCCCTCCACTTT.

The chain links TRBV2 to TRBJ2-7, with 9 bases that match TRBD2. Germline V lookup: CDR1 SNHLY, CDR2 FYNNEI. The V gene end was trimmed by 8 bases and the J gene end by 7 bases; junction bases not matched to a gene: 15. This CDR3 spans 15 amino acids. CDR3 protein: CASSPRASGEPEQYF. CDR3 nucleotide sequence: TGTGCCAGCTCCCCGAGGGCTAGCGGGGAGCCGGAGCAGTACTTC.

This clonotype was counted only a few times. The rearrangement uses TRBV12-3 or TRBV12-4 and TRBJ2-1; a weak D match, TRBD2 (5 bases). Trimming left V 6 bases short and J 6 bases short, with 12 bases between. The CDR3 consists of 13 residues. In DNA form, the CDR3 reads TGTGCCAGCAGCCCGGGAAGGGCCAATGAGCAGTTCTTC. This translates into CASSPGRANEQFF.

The table lists this clonotype with many counts. The rearrangement joins TRBV3-1 to TRBJ2-2; no definite D call. V was clipped by 3 bases and J by 4 bases, with 0 bases between them. The CDR3 length is 11 residues. Germline CDR1 is LGHDT and CDR2 is YNNKEL (reference sequence). DNA of the CDR3: TGTGCCAGCAGCCACACCGGGGAGCTGTTTTTT. This codes for CASSHTGELFF.

This chain joins TRBV4-1 and TRBJ2-3; 11 nucleotides agree with TRBD2. V lost 0 bases and J lost 5; bases outside the gene matches: 22. CDR3 size: 22 residues. The germline V gene encodes CDR1 MGHRA and CDR2 YSYEKL. The CDR3 region is CASSQDILWGSLAGGRGDTQYF. The CDR3 DNA sequence: TGCGCCAGCAGCCAAGATATATTGTGGGGGTCCTTAGCGGGGGGGCGCGGAGATACGCAGTATTTT.

This clonotype appeared a few times. The J gene is TRBJ1-2, the V gene TRBV29-1; D gene unclear. The CDR3 covers 12 residues. Germline CDR1 SQVTM, CDR2 ANQGSEA. The V end lost 1 base, the J end lost 4 bases, and 7 bases lay between the germline ends. The CDR3 region is CSVEGPLYGYTF. The DNA of the CDR3 is TGCAGCGTTGAAGGCCCGCTCTATGGCTACACCTTC. Full variable domain (rest looked up from reference TRBV29-1 and TRBJ1-2): SAVISQKPSRDICQRGTSLTIQCQVDSQVTMMFWYRQQPGQSLTLIATANQGSEATYESGFVIDKFPISRPNLTFSTLTVSNMSPEDSSIYLCSVEGPLYGYTFGSGTRLTVV.

A few counts support this clonotype. The chain recombines TRBV6-5 with TRBJ1-1; TRBD1 is a possible D gene (6 bases). V gave up 6 bases and J gave up 5 bases, with 16 bases separating them. The CDR3 runs to 14 residues. The germline CDR1 and CDR2 sequences are MNHEY and SVGAGI. The chain's CDR3 is CASSPAGGFTEAFF. The CDR3 DNA is TGTGCCAGCAGCCCCGCGGGGGGCTTTACTGAAGCTTTCTTT.